These T cell receptor beta chains were read from a single sample in a study of blood T cell repertoires in COVID-19. Sequenced by immunoSEQ multiplex PCR; TCRdb stores in-frame clones only, minus some. This sample has more than 60,000 clones; roughly 90% occur once, and the top ten carry roughly 15%. Sequencing was carried out using peripheral blood. These receptors were taken from a woman of 80 years or more with active or convalescent COVID-19. Both conserved end residues are part of each CDR3. Only some rows state a clone size, as once, few, many or a class for expanded clones.

v_call,j_call,clone_size,cdr3_aa
TRBV12-3/TRBV12-4,TRBJ1-1,-,CASSSTGGTEAFF
TRBV7-3,TRBJ1-1,once,CASSSQGGNTEAFF
TRBV5-4,TRBJ2-7,once,CASSLGLAGGHTYEQYF
TRBV18,TRBJ1-1,-,CASSPQGARTEAFF
TRBV4-3,TRBJ2-3,-,CASSPGGADTQYF
TRBV30,TRBJ2-3,-,CAWSGGGTLRRDTQYF
TRBV12-3/TRBV12-4,TRBJ2-3,-,CASSLFSPDTQYF
TRBV27,TRBJ1-5,-,CASSLRVGNQPQHF
TRBV2,TRBJ2-7,-,CASSDETGGDEQYF
TRBV7-2,TRBJ1-5,-,CASSRDRSNQPQHF
TRBV27,TRBJ2-7,-,CASSPGAFYEQYF
TRBV4-2,TRBJ2-7,-,CASSQVQGDYEQYF
TRBV4-2,TRBJ2-2,-,CASSQDRSRTNTGELFF
TRBV2,TRBJ2-7,-,CASRPRDSYEQYF
TRBV3-1/TRBV3-2,TRBJ2-7,-,CASSQGTTSGEQYF
TRBV2,TRBJ2-3,-,CASSERPGLAGGRQYF
TRBV6-2/TRBV6-3,TRBJ1-5,-,CASSYSSNQPQHF
TRBV7-2,TRBJ2-5,-,CASSFTGPGETQYF